These 17 T cell receptor beta chains came from one sample sequenced in a study of shared clonotypes between healthy human individuals. Clones were sequenced by immunoSEQ multiplex PCR, and TCRdb holds only the in-frame ones, with some missing. The sample includes over 2 million clones, less than 95% of them seen just once. Sequenced: naive CD4+ T cells from PBMCs. Subset here: CD45RA+ positively selected. Receptor source: a man younger than 30 in good health. Some clones in this sample may be carry-over from other donors' samples.

The chain links TRBV30 to TRBJ2-7; the D is unclear. V dropped 0 bases and J dropped 2 bases, with 8 bases sitting between them. Germline V gene lookup returns CDR1 GTSNPN and CDR2 SVGIG (reference sequence). The CDR3 has 13 amino acids. The CDR3 loop reads CAWSVRATYEQYF. The CDR3 bases are TGTGCCTGGAGTGTACGGGCGACCTACGAGCAGTACTTC.

The rearrangement joins TRBV11-3 to TRBJ2-3, with D unclear. Per the germline V gene, CDR1 is SGHNT and CDR2 is YENEEA. This CDR3 has 12 amino acids. V was clipped by 4 bases and J by 5 bases, with 7 bases between them. The CDR3 is CASSSDRDTQYF. In DNA form, the CDR3 reads TGTGCCAGCAGCTCCGACCGAGATACGCAGTATTTT.

J is TRBJ2-3 and V is TRBV5-1; 8 positions match TRBD2. This CDR3 has 16 amino acids. In germline, CDR1 is SGHRS, CDR2 YFSETQ. V shed 4 bases, J shed 2 bases, and the junction held 9 bases outside the gene matches. CDR3 protein: CASSGLISGNTDTQYF. The CDR3 DNA sequence: TGCGCCAGCAGCGGGTTAATTAGCGGGAACACAGATACGCAGTATTTT.

The chain has TRBV7-3 and TRBJ2-2; 8 bases match TRBD2. The germline V gene has CDR1 SGHTA and CDR2 FQGTGA. Trimming took 1 base from V and 6 from J; bases not matched to a gene: 13. The CDR3 consists of 18 residues. The CDR3 loop reads CASSLIPHASGLAGELFF. The CDR3 DNA sequence: TGTGCCAGCAGCTTAATCCCACATGCTAGCGGGTTAGCCGGGGAGCTGTTTTTT.

This chain links TRBV11-3 with TRBJ2-3; D might be TRBD2 (5 bases). The CDR3 contains 13 residues. Germline V gene data show CDR1 as SGHNT and CDR2 as YENEEA. V was cut by 4 bases and J by 5 bases, with 10 bases left in between. The DNA of the CDR3 is TGTGCCAGCAGCTATGACCGGGAAGATACGCAGTATTTT. It specifies CASSYDREDTQYF.

The chain combines TRBV30 with TRBJ2-1; 13 bases agree with TRBD2. The V gene's germline CDR1 is GTSNPN and CDR2 SVGIG (reference sequence). The ends lost 2 bases at V and 8 bases at J; junction bases unmatched: 9. This CDR3 comprises 16 residues. Here the CDR3 reads CAWSSGGLAGFHEQFF. The CDR3 bases are TGTGCCTGGAGTTCCGGGGGACTAGCGGGATTTCATGAGCAGTTCTTC.

CDR3 in amino acids: CASSPTGPHYGYTF. For the CDR3, the DNA is TGTGCCAGCAGTCCGACAGGGCCTCACTATGGCTACACCTTC. This chain uses TRBV27 with TRBJ1-2, with 7 bases lining up with TRBD1. CDR1 and CDR2 (germline): MNHEY, SMNVEV (reference sequence). CDR3 size: 14 residues. The J segment lost 3 bases and the V segment lost 5 bases, leaving 6 bases of the junction unmatched.

The gene calls are TRBV6-9 and TRBJ2-1; possible D gene TRBD2, 6 bases. V was clipped by 4 bases and J by 2 bases, with 12 bases between them. The CDR3 extends over 15 amino acids. CDR1 is MNHGY and CDR2 is SVAAGI in the germline V gene. The CDR3 loop is CASSSVAGPYNEQFF. The DNA for the CDR3 is TGTGCCAGCAGTTCCGTTGCGGGACCCTACAATGAGCAGTTCTTC.

This chain uses TRBV2 with TRBJ2-3; 9 positions match TRBD2. The J segment lost 3 bases and the V segment lost 5 bases, leaving 6 bases of the junction unmatched. The CDR3 totals 15 residues. In germline, CDR1 is SNHLY, CDR2 FYNNEI. Here the CDR3 DNA reads TGTGCCAGCAGTCGGACTAGCGCTTTGACAGATACGCAGTATTTT. Protein sequence: CASSRTSALTDTQYF.

The J gene is TRBJ2-1, the V gene TRBV30, with a tentative D call TRBD1 (6 bases). Trimming removed 3 bases at V and 15 bases at J, with 12 bases between. This CDR3 spans 10 amino acids. Germline-derived CDR1 and CDR2 are GTSNPN and SVGIG (reference sequence). CDR3 region: CAWSTGTWFF. The CDR3 DNA sequence: TGTGCCTGGAGCACAGGGACCTGGTTCTTC.

The chain carries TRBV5-8 and TRBJ1-5; possibly TRBD1 for D (5 bases). V was pared by 4 bases and J by 0 bases, with 17 bases between. The V gene's germline CDR1 is SGHTS and CDR2 YDEGEE. CDR3 length: 17 amino acids. CDR3 nucleotide sequence: TGTGCCAGCAGCCGGGGTACAGGAGCCTATAGCAATCAGCCCCAGCATTTT. The encoded protein is CASSRGTGAYSNQPQHF. The full variable domain, rest sourced from reference TRBV5-8 and TRBJ1-5, is EAGVTQSPTHLIKTRGQQATLRCSPISGHTSVYWYQQALGLGLQFLLWYDEGEERNRGNFPPRFSGRQFPNYSSELNVNALELEDSALYLCASSRGTGAYSNQPQHFGDGTRLSIL.

The chain has TRBV28 and TRBJ2-7; 7 nucleotides agree with TRBD2. Trimming removed 2 bases from V and 2 bases from J; junction bases left unmatched: 6. Germline V CDR1 and CDR2: MDHEN, SYDVKM. The CDR3 loop spans 15 amino acids. The CDR3 loop is CASSLRGRVPYEQYF. The CDR3 coding sequence is TGTGCCAGCAGTTTACGAGGGAGGGTCCCCTACGAGCAGTACTTC.

Of note for this clone: The sample has other DNA sequences that encode this CDR3 too. The chain uses TRBV9 and TRBJ2-5; D is undetermined. This CDR3 contains 14 residues. The germline CDR1 and CDR2 sequences are SGDLS and YYNGEE. Trimming shortened V by 2 bases and J by 1 base, and 9 bases separated the two germline ends. The chain's CDR3 is CASSVTGSQETQYF. The DNA of the CDR3 is TGTGCCAGCAGCGTTACGGGCTCCCAAGAGACCCAGTACTTC.

The J gene is TRBJ2-3, the V gene TRBV4-3; D gene ambiguous. V was shortened by 4 bases and J by 6 bases, with 17 bases between the two germline ends. This CDR3 has 15 residues. The germline CDR1 and CDR2 sequences are LGHNA and YSLEER. CDR3 DNA sequence: TGCGCCAGCAGCCCGTCTCTGACTGCAGTGGATACGCAGTATTTT. Its protein is CASSPSLTAVDTQYF.

This clone was recorded once. The chain links TRBV4-3 to TRBJ2-3, with TRBD2 as a possible D gene (5 bases). Germline CDR1 LGHNA, CDR2 YSLEER. This CDR3 is built from 13 residues. V was pared by 4 bases and J by 4 bases, with 9 bases between. CDR3 region: CASSRGSSDTQYF. CDR3 DNA sequence: TGCGCCAGCAGCCGAGGGTCCTCAGATACGCAGTATTTT.

The rearrangement links TRBV6-1 to TRBJ2-7, with D unclear. Germline V lookup: CDR1 MNHNS, CDR2 SASEGT. CDR3 length: 12 amino acids. The V end lost 7 bases, the J end lost 2 bases, and 9 bases lay between the germline ends. CDR3 protein: CASIGPPYEQYF. CDR3 DNA: TGTGCCAGCATAGGACCCCCCTACGAGCAGTACTTC.

The chain links TRBV15 to TRBJ2-3; either TRBD1 or TRBD2 may supply D (5 bases each). Germline V gene data show CDR1 as LNHNV and CDR2 as YYDKDF (reference sequence). Deletions cut 3 bases from V and 1 base from J, with 17 bases between. This CDR3 region has 17 residues. The CDR3 sequence is CATSRGAVTAGTDTQYF. CDR3 bases: TGTGCCACCAGCAGGGGTGCCGTGACAGCGGGCACAGATACGCAGTATTTT.